Each of the 8 T cell receptor beta chains below was sequenced from the same sample in a study of CD8 T cells in ankylosing spondylitis. Findings of the study overall: Apparently characteristic of ankylosing spondylitis blood was a TCR beta motif (roughly 8 highly homologous variants).

The antigens for these receptors are not known. TCRdb passed the 5' RACE reads through MiXCR, listing each CDR3 protein once. The sample yields more than 650,000 distinct CDR3 sequences, about 11% seen once. Sequences were obtained from blood, either unsorted or a sorted T cell fraction (not recorded which). The source is a male donor with ankylosing spondylitis.

This chain links TRBV5-1 with TRBJ1-4; D might be TRBD1 (5 bases). Germline CDR1 SGHRS, CDR2 YFSETQ. Trimming removed 4 bases at V and 8 bases at J, with 21 bases between. The length of the CDR3 is 16 residues. The CDR3 loop reads CASSQGYVGLGEKLFF. CDR3 bases: TGCGCCAGCAGCCAGGGCTATGTGGGCTTGGGGGAAAAACTGTTTTTT.

V gene TRBV4-3 combines with J gene TRBJ1-2; D possibly corresponds to TRBD1 (5 bases). There are 13 residues in the CDR3. CDR1 is LGHNA and CDR2 is YSLEER in the germline V gene. V was trimmed by 2 bases and J by 8 bases, leaving 12 bases between them. CDR3 sequence: CASSQLAEGGYTF. CDR3 bases: TGCGCCAGCAGCCAACTCGCCGAGGGGGGCTACACCTTC.

This clonotype occurred a few times. V and J are TRBV20-1 and TRBJ2-1; 8 bases fit TRBD2. V lost 6 bases, J lost 5 bases, and 9 bases stayed unmatched. This CDR3 is built from 14 residues. Germline loops: CDR1 DFQATT, CDR2 SNEGSKA (reference sequence). The CDR3 loop is CSAAGREVHNEQFF. For the CDR3, the DNA is TGCAGTGCCGCGGGGCGGGAGGTCCACAATGAGCAGTTCTTC.

This clonotype was observed a handful of times. The chain uses TRBV7-2 and TRBJ2-3; the D gene is possibly TRBD1 (5 bases). CDR1 and CDR2 from the germline V gene are SGHTA and FQGNSA. This CDR3 is 15 amino acids long. The V end lost 3 bases, the J end lost 2 bases, and 12 bases lay between the germline ends. The CDR3: CASSLAGWPTDTQYF. CDR3 DNA: TGTGCCAGCAGCTTGGCAGGGTGGCCCACAGATACGCAGTATTTT.

The rearrangement uses TRBV20-1 and TRBJ1-5; no definite D call. V lost 6 bases to trimming and J lost 4 bases, with 10 bases between them. Germline lookup yields CDR1 DFQATT and CDR2 SNEGSKA (reference sequence). The CDR3 has 12 amino acids. This CDR3 reads CSAGKGNQPQHF. The CDR3 DNA is TGCAGTGCGGGGAAAGGAAATCAGCCCCAGCATTTT.

This chain joins TRBV4-2 and TRBJ1-1; 7 bases line up with TRBD1. The CDR3 consists of 15 residues. Germline V gene sequence: CDR1 LGHNA, CDR2 YNFKEQ. V shed 3 bases and J 1 base; nucleotides not matched to a gene: 5. In DNA form, the CDR3 reads TGTGCCAGCAGCCACCATACAGGGGCGAACACTGAAGCTTTCTTT. Protein sequence: CASSHHTGANTEAFF.

The table lists this clonotype with a few counts. The chain is built from TRBV5-1 and TRBJ2-7; maybe TRBD1 (6 bases). CDR3 size: 15 residues. V lost 2 bases to trimming and J lost 0 bases, with 12 bases between them. In germline, CDR1 is SGHRS, CDR2 YFSETQ. This CDR3 is CASSLLGHRSYEQYF. CDR3 DNA sequence: TGCGCCAGCAGCTTACTGGGACACCGCTCCTACGAGCAGTACTTC. Full variable domain (missing parts from reference TRBV5-1 and TRBJ2-7): KAGVTQTPRYLIKTRGQQVTLSCSPISGHRSVSWYQQTPGQGLQFLFEYFSETQRNKGNFPGRFSGRQFSNSRSEMNVSTLELGDSALYLCASSLLGHRSYEQYFGPGTRLTVT.

The chain uses TRBV20-1 and TRBJ1-6; D possibly corresponds to TRBD1 (5 bases). The CDR3 consists of 11 residues. Germline V gene sequence: CDR1 DFQATT, CDR2 SNEGSKA (reference sequence). The CDR3 is CSPKGFSPLHF. CDR3 bases: TGCAGCCCAAAGGGGTTTTCACCCCTCCACTTT.